This T cell receptor beta chain came from a study of cytomegalovirus exposure and HLA in healthy donors. This PCR relied on a set of 60 Vbeta primers and 13 Jbeta primers. Some clones are missing from TCRdb's copy, which holds only in-frame ones; the method was immunoSEQ multiplex PCR. The sample includes some 84,000 clones, 60% to 80% of them seen just once. The TCR sequence derives from a boy younger than 18 in good health and CMV-seronegative. Sequenced input: PBMCs.

For the CDR3, the DNA is TGTGCCAGCAGCTTACCTGAGGGGGCGTTTGACTATGGCTACACCTTC. It translates to CASSLPEGAFDYGYTF. The rearrangement links TRBV7-9 to TRBJ1-2, with TRBD1 matching 7 bases. Per germline, CDR1 SEHNR and CDR2 FQNEAQ (reference sequence). The J segment lost 3 bases and the V segment lost 2 bases, leaving 9 bases of the junction unmatched. The CDR3 runs 16 residues.